The 26 T cell receptor beta chains in this list originate from one sample, sequenced in a study of PD-1 and CTLA-4 blockade in melanoma. This table comes from immunoSEQ multiplex PCR, and its TCRdb copy is limited to in-frame clones, with some not included. The table has 31,000 or so clones, 88% seen once. The source material was CD8+ T cells from peripheral blood, sampled from a patient given anti-PD-1 treatment. The receptors come from a human donor with melanoma.

The chain has TRBV6-4 and TRBJ2-6, with a possible D match to TRBD1 (6 bases). Germline V gene sequence: CDR1 MRHNA, CDR2 SNTAGT. CDR3 length: 17 amino acids. V lost 3 bases, J lost 2 bases, and 14 bases lay in between. For the CDR3, the DNA is TGTGCCAGCAGTGAGGGATCGCGGACAGCTGGGGCCAACGTCCTGACTTTC. This codes for CASSEGSRTAGANVLTF.

V and J are TRBV7-9 and TRBJ1-1; 10 nucleotides line up with TRBD1. V lost 6 bases to trimming and J lost 4 bases; unmatched junction nucleotides: 2. The CDR3 sequence is 13 residues long. Germline values: CDR1 SEHNR, CDR2 FQNEAQ (reference sequence). The CDR3 DNA follows: TGTGCCAGCAGGACAGGGGGCGGCACTGAAGCTTTCTTT. It yields the protein CASRTGGGTEAFF.

The CDR3 coding sequence is TGTGCCAGCAGCCCTCTGGGACTAGCGGGAGTATACGAGCAGTACTTC. It specifies CASSPLGLAGVYEQYF. The V gene is TRBV14, the J gene TRBJ2-7, with 14 bases aligning to TRBD2. V gave up 4 bases and J gave up 4 bases; unmatched junction bases: 6. Germline CDR1 is SGHDN and CDR2 is FVKESK. The length of the CDR3 is 16 residues.

The chain couples TRBV7-2 to TRBJ2-1; D not certain. Germline V gene data show CDR1 as SGHTA and CDR2 as FQGNSA. The V and J ends lost 1 base and 8 bases respectively, with 6 bases between them. This CDR3 spans 12 amino acids. CDR3 nucleotides: TGTGCCAGCAGCTTAGGGCCCGATGAGCAGTTCTTC. Encoded protein: CASSLGPDEQFF.

The V call is TRBV25-1, the J call TRBJ2-1; a possible D gene is TRBD1 (5 bases). Trimming left V 1 base short and J 5 bases short, with 15 bases between. The CDR3 consists of 16 residues. Germline assignment: CDR1 MGHDK and CDR2 SYGVNS. CDR3 nucleotide sequence: TGTGCCAGCAGTGAATTTAGGGGCCGATCCCACAATGAGCAGTTCTTC. This gives the protein CASSEFRGRSHNEQFF.

The rearrangement uses TRBV7-9 and TRBJ1-3; D might be TRBD1 (5 bases). Germline V gene data show CDR1 as SEHNR and CDR2 as FQNEAQ (reference sequence). The CDR3 is made up of 16 amino acids. V shed 5 bases and J shed 2 bases, with 16 bases lying between them. The CDR3 spells CASSQTAGTAGNTIYF. CDR3 in DNA: TGTGCCAGCAGCCAGACCGCCGGGACGGCTGGAAACACCATATATTTT. Full variable domain (rest looked up from reference TRBV7-9 and TRBJ1-3): DTGVSQNPRHKITKRGQNVTFRCDPISEHNRLYWYRQTLGQGPEFLTYFQNEAQLEKSRLLSDRFSAERPKGSFSTLEIQRTEQGDSAMYLCASSQTAGTAGNTIYFGEGSWLTVV.

J is TRBJ1-4 and V is TRBV7-3; D is perhaps TRBD1 (6 bases). In germline, CDR1 is SGHTA, CDR2 FQGTGA. The CDR3 runs 15 residues. Trimming stripped 5 bases from V and 8 bases from J, with 18 bases between. Here the CDR3 reads CASSRRTDKREKLFF. The CDR3 bases are TGTGCCAGCAGCCGTCGGACAGACAAAAGGGAAAAACTGTTTTTT. Drawing the rest from reference TRBV7-3 and TRBJ1-4, the complete variable domain is GAGVSQTPSNKVTEKGKYVELRCDPISGHTALYWYRQSLGQGPEFLIYFQGTGAADDSGLPNDRFFAVRPEGSVSTLKIQRTERGDSAVYLCASSRRTDKREKLFFGSGTQLSVL.

The chain recombines TRBV28 with TRBJ1-4; possible D gene TRBD1, 5 bases. CDR1 is MDHEN, CDR2 SYDVKM, per germline. The length of the CDR3 is 15 residues. The V and J ends lost 3 bases and 8 bases respectively, with 16 bases between them. CDR3 coding DNA: TGTGCCAGCAGTTTCTCCCCAACAGGTGACGAAAAACTGTTTTTT. Its translation is CASSFSPTGDEKLFF.

This clone was found once. This sequence joins TRBV4-2 and TRBJ1-1, with D tentatively TRBD1 (5 bases). Germline V gene lookup returns CDR1 LGHNA and CDR2 YNFKEQ. CDR3 length equals 12 residues. Deletions cut 2 bases from V and 6 bases from J, with 7 bases between. In DNA form, the CDR3 reads TGTGCCAGCAGCCAATCGGGGGCTGAAGCTTTCTTT. Its protein is CASSQSGAEAFF.

This rearrangement joins TRBV28 to TRBJ2-5; possible D gene TRBD2, 6 bases. The CDR3 length is 13 residues. V lost 4 bases, J lost 1 base, and 7 bases lay in between. From germline, CDR1 is MDHEN and CDR2 SYDVKM. CDR3 protein: CASSWTTQETQYF. The DNA of the CDR3 is TGTGCCAGCAGTTGGACTACCCAAGAGACCCAGTACTTC.

The rearrangement links TRBV6-4 to TRBJ1-3; D is unclear. CDR1 is MRHNA, CDR2 SNTAGT, per germline. Trimming stripped 4 bases from V and 7 bases from J, with 11 bases between. The CDR3 is 13 residues long. CDR3 nucleotide sequence: TGTGCCAGCAGTGGGATCCACGCCAACACCATATATTTT. Protein: CASSGIHANTIYF.

The gene calls are TRBV5-6 and TRBJ2-5; D possibly corresponds to TRBD2 (5 bases). The CDR3 is 14 residues long. Trimming pared 0 bases from V and 2 bases from J, leaving 8 bases between. The germline CDR1 and CDR2 sequences are SGHDT and YYEEEE. CDR3 residues: CASSLGGFQETQYF. The CDR3 coding sequence is TGTGCCAGCAGCTTGGGCGGGTTTCAAGAGACCCAGTACTTC. Full variable domain (missing parts from reference TRBV5-6 and TRBJ2-5): DAGVTQSPTHLIKTRGQQVTLRCSPKSGHDTVSWYQQALGQGPQFIFQYYEEEERQRGNFPDRFSGHQFPNYSSELNVNALLLGDSALYLCASSLGGFQETQYFGPGTRLLVL.

The chain employs TRBV7-2 and TRBJ1-5; a possible D gene is TRBD1 (5 bases). With 5 bases removed from V and 7 bases from J, the gap between germline ends came to 15 bases. The CDR3 runs to 14 residues. CDR1 and CDR2 from the germline V gene are SGHTA and FQGNSA. The CDR3 nucleotides read TGTGCCAGCAGCCCATCAGGGATGGGGCAGCCCCAGCATTTT. As protein: CASSPSGMGQPQHF.

The chain has TRBV28 and TRBJ1-6; tentatively, D is TRBD1 (5 bases). This CDR3 has 16 residues. Looked up from germline, CDR1 is MDHEN and CDR2 is SYDVKM. V was cut by 2 bases and J by 2 bases, with 10 bases left in between. CDR3 nucleotide sequence: TGTGCCAGCAGTTTACGGGACGGACCCTATAATTCACCCCTCCACTTT. It specifies CASSLRDGPYNSPLHF.

This clone was seen a few times. V and J are TRBV30 and TRBJ2-7, with 7 bases fitting TRBD1. This CDR3 contains 11 residues. J was trimmed by 6 bases and V by 3 bases; bases with no gene match: 2. The V gene's germline CDR1 is GTSNPN and CDR2 SVGIG (reference sequence). Written as DNA, the CDR3 is TGTGCCTGGAGCCCAGGGGGCGAGCAGTACTTC. Translating it yields CAWSPGGEQYF.

The V and J genes are TRBV3-1 (or the pseudogene TRBV3-2) and TRBJ2-5, with TRBD2 matching 10 bases. This CDR3 region has 16 residues. Germline values: CDR1 LGHDT, CDR2 YNNKEL (reference sequence). J was trimmed by 4 bases and V by 4 bases; bases with no gene match: 9. CDR3 bases: TGTGCCAGCAGCCCGGAGAGCGGGGGGGCCCCAGAGACCCAGTACTTC. This encodes CASSPESGGAPETQYF.

The table lists this clone with a count of one. This CDR3 is CASSFPVGVGNEQFF. DNA for the CDR3: TGTGCCAGCAGCTTCCCGGTAGGGGTGGGGAATGAGCAGTTCTTC. This chain joins TRBV7-2 and TRBJ2-1, with a weak D call TRBD1 (5 bases). Germline CDR1 is SGHTA and CDR2 is FQGNSA. The CDR3 covers 15 residues. Trimming cost V 3 bases and J 7 bases, with 16 bases left between them.

The chain carries TRBV19 and TRBJ2-1; 9 bases fit TRBD2. After removal of 3 bases from V and 4 bases from J, the junction contained 4 bases not matched to a gene. CDR3 size: 15 residues. CDR1 LNHDA and CDR2 SQIVND come from the germline V gene (reference sequence). The CDR3 region has the DNA TGTGCCAGTAGTATCCTAGCGGGGAGATACAATGAGCAGTTCTTC. Translated, it gives CASSILAGRYNEQFF.

The genes are TRBV28 and TRBJ1-1, with 9 bases fitting TRBD1. CDR3 size: 14 residues. CDR1 MDHEN and CDR2 SYDVKM come from the germline V gene. The V segment lost 3 bases and the J segment 4 bases; nucleotides outside the gene matches: 3. The CDR3 reads CASSFDRGSTEAFF. DNA for the CDR3: TGTGCCAGCAGTTTTGACAGGGGGAGCACTGAAGCTTTCTTT.

The DNA of the CDR3 is TGTGCCAGCAGTTACCCGGCGGGGACAGATACGCAGTATTTT. Encoded protein: CASSYPAGTDTQYF. J is TRBJ2-3 and V is TRBV6-6, with D possibly matching TRBD2 (6 bases). The V gene lost 2 bases and the J gene lost 3 bases, with 9 bases spanning the gap. This CDR3 is 14 amino acids long. The V gene's germline CDR1 is MNHNY and CDR2 SVGAGI (reference sequence).

The rearrangement uses TRBV7-6 and TRBJ2-3, with D perhaps being TRBD1 or TRBD2 (6 bases each). CDR1 is SGHVS, CDR2 FNYEAQ, per germline. Trimming pared 10 bases from V and 6 bases from J, leaving 11 bases between. The CDR3 is made up of 11 amino acids. The CDR3 reads CATEGGDTQYF. CDR3 nucleotides: TGTGCCACCGAGGGGGGTGATACGCAGTATTTT.

This chain connects TRBV7-9 to TRBJ2-7; D gene ambiguous. CDR1 SEHNR and CDR2 FQNEAQ come from the germline V gene (reference sequence). The CDR3 runs 12 residues. V was clipped by 8 bases and J by 2 bases, with 10 bases between them. As DNA, the CDR3 is TGTGCCAGCGGAAAGATCCCCTACGAGCAGTACTTC. Translation: CASGKIPYEQYF.

V is TRBV5-6 and J is TRBJ2-7; TRBD1 matches 8 bases. Germline V lookup: CDR1 SGHDT, CDR2 YYEEEE. The CDR3 contains 12 residues. The V and J ends lost 5 bases and 3 bases, in that order; junction bases with no gene match: 1. The CDR3 DNA reads as TGTGCCAGCAGTGGACAGGGCTACGAGCAGTACTTC. This encodes CASSGQGYEQYF.

The J gene is TRBJ2-7, the V gene TRBV27, with D perhaps TRBD2 (6 bases). The CDR3 spans 12 residues. Germline V gives CDR1 MNHEY, CDR2 SMNVEV (reference sequence). V lost 5 bases and J lost 4, with 9 bases in between. CDR3 region: CASSPGVYEQYF. In nucleotides, the CDR3 is TGTGCCAGCAGTCCGGGGGTATACGAGCAGTACTTC.

This clone was counted a few times. The rearrangement links TRBV13 to TRBJ1-5, with unresolved D. This CDR3 spans 12 amino acids. Germline CDR1 and CDR2: PRHDT and FYEKMQ (reference sequence). V gave up 4 bases and J gave up 2 bases, with 3 bases separating them. CDR3 in amino acids: CASSSGNQPQHF. The CDR3 nucleotides are TGTGCCAGCAGCTCTGGCAATCAGCCCCAGCATTTT.

The chain couples TRBV5-1 to TRBJ1-1; D call uncertain. This CDR3 has 17 amino acids. CDR1 and CDR2 (germline): SGHRS, YFSETQ. V lost 0 bases, J lost 0 bases, and 15 bases lay in between. In DNA, the CDR3 is TGCGCCAGCAGCTTGGGGGCCGGGAGCGCCGTGAACACTGAAGCTTTCTTT. Translating it yields CASSLGAGSAVNTEAFF.